This entry lists 5 T cell receptor beta chains sequenced from one sample in a study of beta chain features in type 1 diabetes. The authors reverse transcribed all of the isolated RNA, so sequencing captured expressed TCRB transcripts. TCRdb's copy holds only in-frame clones and misses some; the assay was immunoSEQ multiplex PCR. The table includes approximately 400,000 clones, more than 12% detected once. The sequencing input was naive CD4+ T cells from blood. The origin of the receptors is a woman between 18 and 29 years old in good health.

The chain uses TRBV27 and TRBJ2-3; D unresolved. There are 14 residues in the CDR3. V was shortened by 6 bases and J by 0 bases, with 10 bases between the two germline ends. CDR1 and CDR2 (germline): MNHEY, SMNVEV (reference sequence). Here the CDR3 reads CASSNERSTDTQYF. In nucleotides, the CDR3 is TGTGCCAGCAGCAACGAGAGAAGCACAGATACGCAGTATTTT.

This clone has only a few counts. V usage is TRBV11-2 and J usage is TRBJ2-5, with TRBD2 matching 8 bases. Germline V gene lookup returns CDR1 SGHAT and CDR2 FQNNGV. The length of the CDR3 is 14 residues. The junction had 6 bases not matched to a gene; V was cut back by 5 bases and J by 4 bases. The CDR3 bases are TGTGCCAGCAGCCCGGCCCTAGCGGGAGAGACCCAGTACTTC. Translated, it gives CASSPALAGETQYF.

This rearrangement joins TRBV7-9 to TRBJ1-5; 8 nucleotides match TRBD1. V trimming: 8 bases; J trimming: 6 bases; junction bases outside the gene matches: 6. This CDR3 region has 13 residues. Germline loops: CDR1 SEHNR, CDR2 FQNEAQ (reference sequence). This chain's CDR3 is CASAQGAGQPQHF. The CDR3 region has the DNA TGTGCCAGCGCCCAGGGGGCGGGTCAGCCCCAGCATTTT.

The chain carries TRBV9 and TRBJ2-6, with 8 bases that match TRBD1. The V segment lost 4 bases and the J segment 2 bases; nucleotides outside the gene matches: 11. Germline assignment: CDR1 SGDLS and CDR2 YYNGEE. This CDR3 has 18 amino acids. This chain's CDR3 is CASSSRTGLVAGANVLTF. CDR3 nucleotides: TGTGCCAGCAGCTCACGGACAGGGCTAGTAGCTGGGGCCAACGTCCTGACTTTC.

This chain links TRBV27 with TRBJ2-3; 8 bases agree with TRBD1. Germline-derived CDR1 and CDR2 are MNHEY and SMNVEV (reference sequence). Germline trimming cut 3 bases from V and 8 bases from J; bases unmatched to any gene: 10. CDR3 length: 15 amino acids. DNA for the CDR3: TGTGCCAGCAGTTTTCAGGGGGCTAGTAGCGGTACGCAGTATTTT. Encoded protein: CASSFQGASSGTQYF.